A single sample gave rise to the 4 T cell receptor beta chains below, sequenced in a study of T cells after yellow fever vaccination. TCRdb fed the 5' RACE reads into MiXCR, producing one record per CDR3 protein. The table includes 230,000 or so distinct CDR3 sequences, approximately 6.8% detected once. The sequences come from CD4+ T cells sorted from PBMCs, collected on the day of the yellow fever booster vaccination. The receptors derive from a young man who received the YFV17D yellow fever vaccine.

The chain links TRBV21-1 to TRBJ1-5; the table's D gene call, TRBD1, was not cross checked with the DNA. TRBV21-1 is noted as a pseudogene. This CDR3 region has 17 residues. CDR3 DNA: TGTGCCAGCAGCAAAGGACAGGGGGCGCTGAGCAATCAGCCCCAGCATTTT. Protein sequence: CASSKGQGALSNQPQHF.

The chain uses TRBV5-1 and TRBJ2-7, with D perhaps matching TRBD2 (5 bases). Germline CDR1 is SGHRS and CDR2 is YFSETQ. The ends were cut back, 5 bases at V and 3 bases at J, with 12 bases in the middle. There are 13 residues in the CDR3. The CDR3 DNA sequence: TGCGCCAGCAGAGCGGCGGGCAGCTACGAGCAGTACTTC. Residues: CASRAAGSYEQYF.

This clonotype was counted many times. The chain links TRBV12-3 or TRBV12-4 to TRBJ2-1; TRBD2 is a possible D gene (5 bases). The CDR3 contains 11 residues. V shed 1 base and J shed 13 bases, with 8 bases lying between them. CDR3 in DNA: TGTGCCAGCAGTTTAGGCGGGCCCCAGTTCTTC. It encodes CASSLGGPQFF.

This clonotype was seen repeatedly, ten times or more. The rearrangement links TRBV7-6 to TRBJ2-7; D is possibly TRBD1 or TRBD2 (7 bases each). Germline assignment: CDR1 SGHVS and CDR2 FNYEAQ. Trimming shortened V by 2 bases and J by 2 bases, and 22 bases separated the two germline ends. This CDR3 has 18 residues. CDR3 protein: CASSLFLRGTAKTYEQYF. The CDR3 DNA is TGTGCCAGCAGCTTATTTTTGCGGGGGACAGCTAAAACCTACGAGCAGTACTTC. Full variable domain (remainder filled in from reference TRBV7-6 and TRBJ2-7): GAGVSQSPRYKVTKRGQDVALRCDPISGHVSLYWYRQALGQGPEFLTYFNYEAQQDKSGLPNDRFSAERPEGSISTLTIQRTEQRDSAMYRCASSLFLRGTAKTYEQYFGPGTRLTVT.